A selection of T cell receptor beta chains follows, all from one sample in a study of blood T cell repertoires in COVID-19. Produced via immunoSEQ multiplex PCR; TCRdb's table is partial and in-frame only. The sample yields approximately 230,000 clones, roughly 79% seen once. The sample taken for sequencing was PBMCs or T cells enriched from blood (not recorded which). The receptors come from a man in his forties or fifties who had recovered from COVID-19. CDR3s include the opening cysteine and the closing phenylalanine or tryptophan. D genes are given only for firm matches. Rows give clone size only sometimes, using once, few, many, or a class for an expanded clone.

v_gene	d_gene	j_gene	abundance	CDR3aa	CDR3nt
TRBV4-1	TRBD1	TRBJ1-1	.	CASSQGLGQSKNTEAFF	TGCGCCAGCAGCCAAGGACTGGGACAGAGTAAGAACACTGAAGCTTTCTTT
TRBV30	TRBD1	TRBJ1-1	.	CAWGQGMGTEAFF	TGTGCCTGGGGACAGGGGATGGGCACTGAAGCTTTCTTT
TRBV5-1	TRBD2	TRBJ2-2	.	CASSRGTSGGTGELFF	TGCGCCAGCAGCCGCGGGACTAGCGGGGGCACCGGGGAGCTGTTTTTT
TRBV2	.	TRBJ2-1	.	CASTFYNEQFF	TGTGCCAGCACCTTCTACAATGAGCAGTTCTTC
TRBV23-1	TRBD1	TRBJ2-4	.	CASSQTAGQGLAKNIQYF	TGCGCCAGCAGTCAAACCGCGGGACAGGGCCTAGCCAAAAACATTCAGTACTTC
TRBV7-9	TRBD1	TRBJ1-1	.	CASRGQGELSEAFF	TGTGCCAGCAGGGGACAGGGAGAGTTATCGGAAGCTTTCTTT
TRBV29-1	.	TRBJ1-2	.	CSSGTGNYGYTF	TGCAGCAGCGGGACGGGCAACTATGGCTACACCTTC
TRBV27	.	TRBJ1-5	.	CASSSGQTQHF	TGTGCCAGCAGCTCAGGACAAACCCAGCATTTT
TRBV7-2	TRBD1	TRBJ1-1	.	CASRFDRGGTEAFF	TGTGCCAGCAGGTTCGACAGGGGAGGAACTGAAGCTTTCTTT
TRBV28	.	TRBJ1-3	.	CASNENSPYSGNTIYF	TGTGCCAGCAATGAAAACTCCCCGTACTCTGGAAACACCATATATTTT
TRBV5-5	.	TRBJ1-3	.	CASSLASGNTIYF	TGTGCCAGCAGCTTAGCCTCTGGAAACACCATATATTTT
TRBV7-2	.	TRBJ1-2	few	CASSFGPRSRGYGYTF	TGTGCCAGCAGCTTTGGCCCCAGGTCACGGGGCTATGGCTACACCTTC
TRBV12-3/TRBV12-4	TRBD2	TRBJ2-5	few	CASLRGDQETQYF	TGTGCCAGTCTCCGGGGGGACCAAGAGACCCAGTACTTC
TRBV28	.	TRBJ1-1	.	CASSSRPLRPEAFF	TGTGCCAGCAGTTCCCGGCCCCTGCGGCCTGAAGCTTTCTTT
TRBV28	.	TRBJ2-7	.	CASSFGAYEQYF	TGTGCCAGCAGTTTCGGGGCCTACGAGCAGTACTTC
TRBV5-1	.	TRBJ1-1	.	CASSLTRNTEAFF	TGCGCCAGCAGCTTGACACGGAACACTGAAGCTTTCTTT
TRBV10-3	.	TRBJ2-6	.	CAASPGGSSGANVLTF	TGTGCCGCCTCACCCGGGGGATCCTCTGGGGCCAACGTCCTGACTTTC
TRBV19	.	TRBJ1-2	.	CASSLQRGNYGYTF	TGTGCCAGTTCACTCCAGAGGGGGAACTATGGCTACACCTTC
TRBV5-1	.	TRBJ1-6	.	CASSPRGGGDSPLHF	TGCGCCAGCAGCCCACGGGGGGGAGGGGATTCACCCCTCCACTTT
TRBV4-2	TRBD2	TRBJ2-7	.	CASSQTSAIYEQYF	TGTGCCAGCAGCCAGACTAGCGCGATCTACGAGCAGTACTTC
TRBV7-9	TRBD1	TRBJ1-2	.	CASSLVRGGEVADGYTF	TGTGCCAGCAGCTTGGTACGAGGGGGCGAAGTGGCCGACGGCTACACCTTC
TRBV7-2	.	TRBJ2-7	.	CASSLESGEVKYF	TGTGCCAGCAGCTTAGAAAGCGGAGAAGTTAAGTACTTC
TRBV28	.	TRBJ2-2	.	CASSFSVWGGPGELFF	TGTGCCAGCAGTTTCAGCGTGTGGGGGGGCCCCGGGGAGCTGTTTTTT
TRBV3-1/TRBV3-2	.	TRBJ2-6	once	CASSLSGANVLTF	TGTGCCAGCAGTCTTTCCGGGGCCAACGTCCTGACTTTC
TRBV2	.	TRBJ1-3	.	CASTVNSGNTIYF	TGTGCCAGCACGGTAAACTCTGGAAACACCATATATTTT
TRBV11-2	.	TRBJ2-2	.	CASTRGRELFF	TGTGCCAGCACCAGGGGCCGGGAGCTGTTTTTT
TRBV21-1	.	TRBJ2-5	.	CRGTGSWETQYF	TGCAGGGGTACGGGCTCCTGGGAGACCCAGTACTTC
TRBV4-2	TRBD2	TRBJ2-2	.	CASSRRSRGSDTGELFF	TGTGCCAGCAGTCGTAGGTCGCGCGGGAGCGACACCGGGGAGCTGTTTTTT
TRBV7-3	.	TRBJ1-6	.	CASSYDTVSPLHF	TGTGCCAGCAGTTACGACACGGTTTCACCCCTCCACTTT
TRBV7-9	.	TRBJ1-2	.	CASSHGGQYYGYTF	TGTGCCAGCAGCCATGGCGGACAGTACTATGGCTACACCTTC